There are a few counts of the clone carrying this T cell receptor beta chain. Trimming removed 1 base at V and 4 bases at J, with 7 bases between. Germline V gene data show CDR1 as MGHDK and CDR2 as SYGVNS. CDR3 length: 13 amino acids. The study profiled TCR beta VDJ and CDR3 using genomic DNA as template. TCRdb called the reads again in MiXCR, with one record for every CDR3 protein. The table lists roughly 50,000 distinct CDR3 sequences, about 78% of them singletons. The entry originates in a study of CD8+CD57+ T cells in acquired aplastic anemia. In the study overall: When averaged, DNA from sorted CD4+ and CD8+ cells came to about 2.9 ug.

The TCR was taken from a human donor in good health, serving as a control. J is TRBJ1-2 and V is TRBV25-1; the D is unclear. Input material: sorted CD4+, CD8+, or CD8+CD57+ T cells (not recorded which) from PBMCs. For the CDR3, the DNA is TGTGCCAGCAGTGAATTCGGCGTCTATGGCTACACCTTC. This codes for CASSEFGVYGYTF.